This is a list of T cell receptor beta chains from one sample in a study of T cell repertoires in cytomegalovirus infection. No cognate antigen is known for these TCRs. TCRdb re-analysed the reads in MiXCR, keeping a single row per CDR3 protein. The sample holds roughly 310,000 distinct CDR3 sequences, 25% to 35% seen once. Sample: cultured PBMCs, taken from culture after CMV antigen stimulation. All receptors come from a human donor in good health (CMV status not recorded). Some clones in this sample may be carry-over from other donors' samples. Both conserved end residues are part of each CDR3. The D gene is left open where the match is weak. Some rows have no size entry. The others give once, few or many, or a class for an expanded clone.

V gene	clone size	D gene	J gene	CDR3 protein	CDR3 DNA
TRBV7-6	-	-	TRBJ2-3	CASSLGLSGDTQYF	TGTGCTAGCAGCCTGGGTCTTTCGGGAGATACGCAGTATTTT
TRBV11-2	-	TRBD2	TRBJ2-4	CASSLRGGGAKNIQYF	TGTGCCAGCAGCTTACGCGGGGGGGGAGCCAAAAACATTCAGTACTTC
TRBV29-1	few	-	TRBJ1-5	CSVVDGHQPQHF	TGCAGCGTTGTAGATGGGCATCAGCCCCAGCATTTT
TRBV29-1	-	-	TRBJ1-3	CSVPGPPSGNTIYF	TGCAGCGTTCCCGGGCCCCCCTCTGGAAACACCATATATTTT
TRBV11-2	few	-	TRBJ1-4	CASSLFSGGATNEKLFF	TGTGCCAGCAGCTTATTTTCGGGGGGAGCAACTAATGAAAAACTGTTTTTT
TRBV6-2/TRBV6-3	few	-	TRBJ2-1	CASSKTPYNEQFF	TGTGCCAGCAGCAAGACCCCGTACAATGAGCAGTTCTTC
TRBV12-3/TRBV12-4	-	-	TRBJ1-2	CASSTTGRSYGYTF	TGTGCCAGCAGTACAACCGGACGTTCCTATGGCTACACCTTC
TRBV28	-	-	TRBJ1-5	CASSLELQPQHF	TGTGCCAGCAGTTTAGAACTTCAGCCCCAGCATTTT
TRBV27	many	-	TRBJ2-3	CASSLRDTQYF	TGTGCCAGCAGTTTAAGAGATACGCAGTATTTT
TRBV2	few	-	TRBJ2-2	CASSVEGAGELFF	TGTGCCAGCAGTGTGGAGGGCGCCGGGGAGCTGTTTTTT
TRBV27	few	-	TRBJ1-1	CASSQRGTEAFF	TGTGCCAGCAGTCAAAGGGGCACTGAAGCTTTCTTT
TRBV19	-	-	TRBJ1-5	CASTLSGRQPQHF	TGTGCCAGTACCCTGAGCGGCCGTCAGCCCCAGCATTTT
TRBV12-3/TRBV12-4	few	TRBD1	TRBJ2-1	CASSGAGQGGNEQFF	TGTGCCAGCAGTGGAGCGGGACAGGGTGGGAATGAGCAGTTCTTC
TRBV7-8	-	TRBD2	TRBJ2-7	CASSLALAGVSEQYF	TGTGCCAGCAGCTTAGCGCTAGCGGGAGTCTCCGAGCAGTACTTC
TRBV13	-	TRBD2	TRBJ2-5	CASSVGTSGSIVETQYF	TGTGCCAGCAGCGTCGGGACTAGCGGGAGTATTGTAGAGACCCAGTACTTC